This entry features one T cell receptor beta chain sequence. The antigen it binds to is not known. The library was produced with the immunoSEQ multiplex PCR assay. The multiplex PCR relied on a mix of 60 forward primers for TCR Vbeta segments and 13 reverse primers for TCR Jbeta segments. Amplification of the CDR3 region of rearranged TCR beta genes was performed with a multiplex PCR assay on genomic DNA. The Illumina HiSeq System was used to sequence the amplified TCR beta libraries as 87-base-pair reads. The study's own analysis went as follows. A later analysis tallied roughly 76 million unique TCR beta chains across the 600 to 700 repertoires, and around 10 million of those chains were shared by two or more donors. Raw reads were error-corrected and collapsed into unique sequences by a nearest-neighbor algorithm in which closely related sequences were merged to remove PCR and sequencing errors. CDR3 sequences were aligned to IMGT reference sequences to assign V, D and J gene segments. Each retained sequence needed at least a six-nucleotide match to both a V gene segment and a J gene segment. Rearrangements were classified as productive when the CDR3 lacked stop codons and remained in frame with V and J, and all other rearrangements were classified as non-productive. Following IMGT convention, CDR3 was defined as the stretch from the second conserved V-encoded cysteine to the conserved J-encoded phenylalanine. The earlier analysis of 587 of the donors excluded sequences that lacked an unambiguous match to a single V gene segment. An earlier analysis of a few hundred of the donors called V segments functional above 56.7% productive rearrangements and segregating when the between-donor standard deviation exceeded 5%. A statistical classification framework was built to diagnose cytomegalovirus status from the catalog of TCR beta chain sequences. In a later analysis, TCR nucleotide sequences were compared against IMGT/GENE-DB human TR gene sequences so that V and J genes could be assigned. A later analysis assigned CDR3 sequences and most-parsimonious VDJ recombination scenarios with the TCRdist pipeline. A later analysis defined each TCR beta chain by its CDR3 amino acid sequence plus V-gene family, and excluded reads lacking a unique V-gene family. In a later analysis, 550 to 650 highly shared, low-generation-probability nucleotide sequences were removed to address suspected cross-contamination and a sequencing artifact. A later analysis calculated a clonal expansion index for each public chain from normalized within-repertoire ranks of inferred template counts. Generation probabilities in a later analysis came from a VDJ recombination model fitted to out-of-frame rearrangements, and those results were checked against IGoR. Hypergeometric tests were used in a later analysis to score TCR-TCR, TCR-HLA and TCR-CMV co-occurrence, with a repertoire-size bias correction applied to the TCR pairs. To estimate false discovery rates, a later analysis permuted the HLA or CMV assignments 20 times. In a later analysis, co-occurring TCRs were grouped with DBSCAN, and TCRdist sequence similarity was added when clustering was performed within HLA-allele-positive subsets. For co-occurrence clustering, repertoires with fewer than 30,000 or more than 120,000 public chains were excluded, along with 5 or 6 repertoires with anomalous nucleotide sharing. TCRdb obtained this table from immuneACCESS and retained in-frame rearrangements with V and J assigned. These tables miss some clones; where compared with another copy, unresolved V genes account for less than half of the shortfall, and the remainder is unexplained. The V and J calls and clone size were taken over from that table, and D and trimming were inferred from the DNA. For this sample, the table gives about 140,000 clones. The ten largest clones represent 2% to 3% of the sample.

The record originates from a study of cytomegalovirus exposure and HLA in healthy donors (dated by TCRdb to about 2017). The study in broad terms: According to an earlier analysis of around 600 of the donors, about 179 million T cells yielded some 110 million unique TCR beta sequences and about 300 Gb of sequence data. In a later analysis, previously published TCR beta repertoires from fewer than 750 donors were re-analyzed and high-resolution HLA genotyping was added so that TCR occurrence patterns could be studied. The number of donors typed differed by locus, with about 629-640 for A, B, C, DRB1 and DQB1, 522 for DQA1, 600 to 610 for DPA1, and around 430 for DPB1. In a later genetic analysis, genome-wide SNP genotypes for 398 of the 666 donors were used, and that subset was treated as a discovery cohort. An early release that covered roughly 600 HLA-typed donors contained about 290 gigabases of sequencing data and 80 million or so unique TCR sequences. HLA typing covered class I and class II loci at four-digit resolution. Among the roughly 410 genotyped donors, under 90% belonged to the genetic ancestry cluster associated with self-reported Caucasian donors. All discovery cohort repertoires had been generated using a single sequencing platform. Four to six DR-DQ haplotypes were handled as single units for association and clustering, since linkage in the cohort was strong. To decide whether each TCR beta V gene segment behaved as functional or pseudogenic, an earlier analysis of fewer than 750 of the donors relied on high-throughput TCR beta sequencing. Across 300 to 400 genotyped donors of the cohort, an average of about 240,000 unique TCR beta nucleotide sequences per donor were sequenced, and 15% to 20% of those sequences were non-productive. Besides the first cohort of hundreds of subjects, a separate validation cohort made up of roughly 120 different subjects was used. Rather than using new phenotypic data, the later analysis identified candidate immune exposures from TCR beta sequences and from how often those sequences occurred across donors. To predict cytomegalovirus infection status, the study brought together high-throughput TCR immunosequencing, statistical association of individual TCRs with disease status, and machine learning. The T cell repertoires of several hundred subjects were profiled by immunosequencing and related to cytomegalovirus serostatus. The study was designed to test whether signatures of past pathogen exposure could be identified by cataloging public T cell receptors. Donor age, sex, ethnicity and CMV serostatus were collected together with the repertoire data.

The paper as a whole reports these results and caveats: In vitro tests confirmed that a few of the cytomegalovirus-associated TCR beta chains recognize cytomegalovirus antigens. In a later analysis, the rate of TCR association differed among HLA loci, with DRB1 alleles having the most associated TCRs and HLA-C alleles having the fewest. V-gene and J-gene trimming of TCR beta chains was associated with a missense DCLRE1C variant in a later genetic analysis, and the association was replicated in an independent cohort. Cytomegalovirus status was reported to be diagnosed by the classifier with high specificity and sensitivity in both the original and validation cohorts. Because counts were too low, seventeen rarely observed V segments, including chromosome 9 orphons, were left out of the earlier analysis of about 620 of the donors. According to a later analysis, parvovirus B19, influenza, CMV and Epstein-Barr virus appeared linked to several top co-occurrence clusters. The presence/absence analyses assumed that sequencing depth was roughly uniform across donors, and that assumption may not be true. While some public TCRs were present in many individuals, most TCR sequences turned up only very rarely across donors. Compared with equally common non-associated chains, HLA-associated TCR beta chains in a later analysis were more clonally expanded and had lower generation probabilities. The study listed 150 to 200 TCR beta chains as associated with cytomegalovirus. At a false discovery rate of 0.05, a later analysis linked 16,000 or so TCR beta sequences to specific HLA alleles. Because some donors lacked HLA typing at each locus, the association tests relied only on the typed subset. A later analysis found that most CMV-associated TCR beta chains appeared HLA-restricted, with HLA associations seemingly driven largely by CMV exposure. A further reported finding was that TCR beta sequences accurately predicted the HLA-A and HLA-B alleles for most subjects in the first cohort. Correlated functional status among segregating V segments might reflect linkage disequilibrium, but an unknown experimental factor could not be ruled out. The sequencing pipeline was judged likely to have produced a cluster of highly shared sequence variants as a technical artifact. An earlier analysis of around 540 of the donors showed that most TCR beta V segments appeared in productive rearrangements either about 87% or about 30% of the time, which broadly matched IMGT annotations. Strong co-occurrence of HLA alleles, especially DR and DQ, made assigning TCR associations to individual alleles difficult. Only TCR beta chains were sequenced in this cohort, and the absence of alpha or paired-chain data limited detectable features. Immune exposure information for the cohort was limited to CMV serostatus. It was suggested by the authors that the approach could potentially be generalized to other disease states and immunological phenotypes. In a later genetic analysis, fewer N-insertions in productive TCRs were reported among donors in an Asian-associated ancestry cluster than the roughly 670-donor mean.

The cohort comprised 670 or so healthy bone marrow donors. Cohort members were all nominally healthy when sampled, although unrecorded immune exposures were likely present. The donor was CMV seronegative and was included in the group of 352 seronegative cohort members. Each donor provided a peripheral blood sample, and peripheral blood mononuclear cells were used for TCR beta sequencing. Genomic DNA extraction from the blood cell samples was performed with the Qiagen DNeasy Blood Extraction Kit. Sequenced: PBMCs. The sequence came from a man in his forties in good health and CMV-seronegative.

The nucleotide sequence is TGTGCCAGTAGTCCGGGGAGAGTGACTAATGAAAAACTGTTTTTT. Protein translation: CASSPGRVTNEKLFF. The rearrangement joined TRBV19 to TRBJ1-4, with no confident D gene call. Sequences LNHDA (CDR1) and SQIVND (CDR2) are obtained from the germline V gene (reference sequence). Including the terminal cysteine and phenylalanine, the CDR3 comprises 15 residues. The only DNA kept is the CDR3, 45 bases in frame from the first base. V loses 5 bases, J loses 2 bases, and the germline ends lie 12 bases apart.